This section outlines one T cell receptor (beta chain) sequence together with its context. Germline V CDR1 and CDR2: MDHEN, SYDVKM. CDR3 length: 15 residues. Trimming stripped 2 bases from V and 7 bases from J, with 15 bases between. Here immunoSEQ multiplex PCR was the method, and the copy in TCRdb shows in-frame clones only, minus some. The sample consists of 70,000 or so clones, about nine tenths of them appearing once. This record belongs to a study of lymphopenia after photon versus proton radiotherapy. The starting material was peripheral blood, obtained from a patient treated with photon-based radiotherapy. The rearrangement links TRBV28 to TRBJ2-1; a possible D gene is TRBD2 (6 bases). The TCR sequence derives from a woman aged 40 to 50 with cholangiocarcinoma. The CDR3 loop is CASSLQRRGLNEQFF. In DNA form, the CDR3 reads TGTGCCAGCAGTTTACAGCGGAGGGGCTTGAATGAGCAGTTCTTC.